This TCR beta chain was retrieved from a study of CD8 T cells in ankylosing spondylitis (dated by TCRdb to the late 2010s). A note on the overall study: T cell receptor beta repertoires were profiled in healthy donors and ankylosing spondylitis patients so that disease-linked TCR variants could be found. The whole study cohort included roughly 110 healthy donors and roughly 24 ankylosing spondylitis patients. Peripheral blood samples were taken, and synovial fluid was additionally collected from ankylosing spondylitis patients.

The CDR3 spans 16 residues, from the cysteine through the phenylalanine. Kept here is only the CDR3 DNA, which spans 48 bases and is read in frame from base 1. Looking up the germline V gene (reference sequence) yields CDR1 DFQATT and CDR2 SNEGSKA. V lost 4 bases and J lost 5 bases, and the count of bases not matched to a germline gene is 15. General study outcomes and caveats: A TCR beta motif of several highly homologous amino acid variants appeared characteristic of blood from ankylosing spondylitis patients. Some of the motif variants had been reported before in the synovial fluid and blood of reactive arthritis patients, a finding that suggests common disease-initiation mechanisms. Significant enrichment of the disease-linked clones was reported in matched synovial fluid samples from ankylosing spondylitis patients. The disease-linked clones had a CD8+ phenotype and were found at relatively low frequencies in peripheral blood.

In regard to this clonotype: Its specific antigen is unknown. A single base separates this from a much larger clone, so it may be a read error.

Sequencing was performed on an Illumina HiSeq 2500. Quantitative 5'-RACE with molecular barcodes was used to prepare TCR beta libraries. As for the original processing: A new computational method based on a probabilistic model of VDJ rearrangement was used to identify disease-linked TCR variants. Starting from the raw public reads, TCRdb applied fastp trimming at Q25, assembled clones with MiXCR and retained in-frame beta chains. Each entry is one CDR3 protein sequence, shown with its most common DNA and genes. The V and J calls come from TCRdb's annotation, not from the publication. A total of approximately 550,000 distinct CDR3 sequences appear in this sample, roughly 12% of them only once. 6.5% to 7% of the sample rests with the top ten.

The TCR sequence derives from a male donor with ankylosing spondylitis. The V and J segments used are TRBV20-1 and TRBJ2-3, with 7 bases in between that match TRBD2. The sequencing sample was made of blood, either unsorted or a sorted T cell fraction (not recorded which). At the DNA level, the sequence is TGCAGTGCTACCCCCGGGACTACCCACGGCAGAGATACGCAGTATTTT. This is translated as CSATPGTTHGRDTQYF.